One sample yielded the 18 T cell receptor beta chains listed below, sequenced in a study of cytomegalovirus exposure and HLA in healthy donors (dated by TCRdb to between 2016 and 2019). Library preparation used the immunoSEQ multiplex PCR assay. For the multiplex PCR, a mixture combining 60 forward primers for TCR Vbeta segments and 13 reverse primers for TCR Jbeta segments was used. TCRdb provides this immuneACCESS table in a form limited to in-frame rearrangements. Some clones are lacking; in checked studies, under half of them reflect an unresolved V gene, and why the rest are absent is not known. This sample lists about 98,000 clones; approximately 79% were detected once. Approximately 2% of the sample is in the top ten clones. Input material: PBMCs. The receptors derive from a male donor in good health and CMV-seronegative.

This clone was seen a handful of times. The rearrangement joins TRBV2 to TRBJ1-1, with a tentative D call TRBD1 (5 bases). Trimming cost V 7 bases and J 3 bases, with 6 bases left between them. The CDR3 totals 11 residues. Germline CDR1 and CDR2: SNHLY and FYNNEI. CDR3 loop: CASKTDTEAFF. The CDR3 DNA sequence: TGTGCCAGCAAGACAGACACTGAAGCTTTCTTT.

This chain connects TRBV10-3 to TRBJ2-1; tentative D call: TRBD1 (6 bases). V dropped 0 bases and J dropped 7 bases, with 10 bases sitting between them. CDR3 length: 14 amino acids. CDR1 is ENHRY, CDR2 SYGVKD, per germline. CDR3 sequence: CAISESRTVNEQFF. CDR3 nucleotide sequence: TGTGCCATCAGTGAGTCACGGACAGTGAATGAGCAGTTCTTC.

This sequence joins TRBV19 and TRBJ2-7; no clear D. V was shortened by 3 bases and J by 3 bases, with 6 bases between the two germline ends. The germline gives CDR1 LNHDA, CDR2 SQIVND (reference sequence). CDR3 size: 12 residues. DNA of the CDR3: TGTGCCAGTAGTATCAACAACTACGAGCAGTACTTC. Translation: CASSINNYEQYF.

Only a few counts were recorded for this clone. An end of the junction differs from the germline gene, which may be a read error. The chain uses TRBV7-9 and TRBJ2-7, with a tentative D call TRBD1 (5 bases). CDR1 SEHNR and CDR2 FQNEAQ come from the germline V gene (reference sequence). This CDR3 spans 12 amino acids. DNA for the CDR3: TGTTCCAGCAGCTCGGACATCGACGAGCAGTACTTC. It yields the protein CSSSSDIDEQYF.

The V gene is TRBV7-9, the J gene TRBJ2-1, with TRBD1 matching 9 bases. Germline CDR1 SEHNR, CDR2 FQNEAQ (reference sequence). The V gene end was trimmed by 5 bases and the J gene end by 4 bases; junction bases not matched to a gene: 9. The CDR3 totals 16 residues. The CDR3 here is CASSPKTGTGYNEQFF. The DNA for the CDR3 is TGTGCCAGCAGCCCAAAGACTGGGACAGGGTACAATGAGCAGTTCTTC.

Here the CDR3 DNA reads TGCAGCGTTGGGACCGGGACAGGGTTACAAGAGACCCAGTACTTC. Translating it yields CSVGTGTGLQETQYF. This sequence joins TRBV29-1 and TRBJ2-5, with TRBD1 identical over 9 bases. V lost 4 bases to trimming and J lost 2 bases; unmatched junction nucleotides: 8. CDR1 and CDR2 (germline): SQVTM, ANQGSEA. The CDR3 is 15 amino acids.

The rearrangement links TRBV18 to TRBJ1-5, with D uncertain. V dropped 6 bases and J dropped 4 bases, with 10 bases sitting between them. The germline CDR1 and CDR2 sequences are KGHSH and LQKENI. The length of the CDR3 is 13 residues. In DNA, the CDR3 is TGTGCCAGCTCCCGGAGCGGGAATCAGCCCCAGCATTTT. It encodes CASSRSGNQPQHF.

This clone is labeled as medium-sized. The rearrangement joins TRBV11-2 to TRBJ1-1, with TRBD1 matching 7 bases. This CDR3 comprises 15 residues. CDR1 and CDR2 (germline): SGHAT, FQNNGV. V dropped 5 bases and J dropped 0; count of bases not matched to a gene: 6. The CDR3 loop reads CASSPPGQMNTEAFF. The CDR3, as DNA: TGTGCCAGCAGCCCCCCGGGACAGATGAACACTGAAGCTTTCTTT.

As DNA, the CDR3 is TGTGCCAGCAGCTTATCCCGCAGGGGAGAGCAGTACTTC. Protein sequence: CASSLSRRGEQYF. The chain couples TRBV5-6 to TRBJ2-7, with D possibly matching TRBD1 (6 bases). The CDR3 sequence is 13 residues long. From germline, CDR1 is SGHDT and CDR2 YYEEEE. V lost 2 bases and J 7 bases, leaving 13 bases between the germline ends.

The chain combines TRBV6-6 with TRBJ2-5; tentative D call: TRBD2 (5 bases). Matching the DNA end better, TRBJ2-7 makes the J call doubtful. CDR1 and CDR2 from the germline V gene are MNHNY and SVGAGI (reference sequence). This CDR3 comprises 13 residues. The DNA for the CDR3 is TGTGCCACCCTTAGCGTTGTGTCCAACGAGCAGTACTTC. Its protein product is CATLSVVSNEQYF.

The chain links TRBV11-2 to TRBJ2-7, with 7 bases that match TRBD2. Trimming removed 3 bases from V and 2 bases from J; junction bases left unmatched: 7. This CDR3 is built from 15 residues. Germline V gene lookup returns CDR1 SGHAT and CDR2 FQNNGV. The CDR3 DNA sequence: TGTGCCAGCAGCTTGTTGTTCGGGAGGACCTACGAGCAGTACTTC. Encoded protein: CASSLLFGRTYEQYF.

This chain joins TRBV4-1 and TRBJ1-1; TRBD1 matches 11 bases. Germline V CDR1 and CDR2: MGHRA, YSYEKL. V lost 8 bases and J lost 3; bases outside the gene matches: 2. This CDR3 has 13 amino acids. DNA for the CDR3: TGCGCCAGCTGGGACAGGGGGGACACTGAAGCTTTCTTT. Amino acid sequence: CASWDRGDTEAFF.

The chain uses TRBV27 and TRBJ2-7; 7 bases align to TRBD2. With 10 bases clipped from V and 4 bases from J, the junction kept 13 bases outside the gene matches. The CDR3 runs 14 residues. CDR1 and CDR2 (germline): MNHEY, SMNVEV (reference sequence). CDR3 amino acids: CATHPSGNGYEQYF. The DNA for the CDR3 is TGTGCCACCCACCCCAGCGGGAACGGGTACGAGCAGTACTTC.

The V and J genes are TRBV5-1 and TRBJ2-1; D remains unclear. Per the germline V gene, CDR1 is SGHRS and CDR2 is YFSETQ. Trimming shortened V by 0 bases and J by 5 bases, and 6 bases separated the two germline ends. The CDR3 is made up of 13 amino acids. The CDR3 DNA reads TGCGCCAGCAGCTTGGCGACAAACAATGAGCAGTTCTTC. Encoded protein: CASSLATNNEQFF.

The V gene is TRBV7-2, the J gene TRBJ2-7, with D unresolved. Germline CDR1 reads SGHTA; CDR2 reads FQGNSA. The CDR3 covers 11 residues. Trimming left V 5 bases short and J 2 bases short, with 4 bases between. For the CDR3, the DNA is TGTGCCAGCAGCCCAACCTACGAGCAGTACTTC. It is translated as CASSPTYEQYF.

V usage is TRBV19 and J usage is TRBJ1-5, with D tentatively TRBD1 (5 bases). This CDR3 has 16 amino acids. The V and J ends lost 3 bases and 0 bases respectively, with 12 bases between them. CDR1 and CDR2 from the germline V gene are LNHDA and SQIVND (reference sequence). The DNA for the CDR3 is TGTGCCAGTAGTATGACAGCCTCCTATAGCAATCAGCCCCAGCATTTT. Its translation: CASSMTASYSNQPQHF. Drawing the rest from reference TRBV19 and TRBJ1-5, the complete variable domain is DGGITQSPKYLFRKEGQNVTLSCEQNLNHDAMYWYRQDPGQGLRLIYYSQIVNDFQKGDIAEGYSVSREKKESFPLTVTSAQKNPTAFYLCASSMTASYSNQPQHFGDGTRLSIL.

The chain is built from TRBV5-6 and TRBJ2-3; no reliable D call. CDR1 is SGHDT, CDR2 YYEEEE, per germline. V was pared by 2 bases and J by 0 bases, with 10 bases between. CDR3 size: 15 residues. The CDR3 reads CASSFWHASTDTQYF. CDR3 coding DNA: TGTGCCAGCAGCTTTTGGCATGCTAGCACAGATACGCAGTATTTT.

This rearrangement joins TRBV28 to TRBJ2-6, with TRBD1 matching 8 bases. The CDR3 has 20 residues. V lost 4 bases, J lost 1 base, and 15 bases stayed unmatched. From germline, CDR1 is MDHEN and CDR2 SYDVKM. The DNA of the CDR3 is TGTGCCAGCAGTTCACTTTACAGGGGGGCCCTACTATCTGGGGCCAACGTCCTGACTTTC. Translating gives CASSSLYRGALLSGANVLTF.